This T cell receptor beta chain originates from a study of breast tumors, draining lymph nodes, adjacent tissues. This clonotype has a count of ten or more. Its antigen is undetermined. TCRdb itself ran the multiplex PCR reads through MiXCR, one entry per CDR3 protein. The table includes about 22,000 distinct CDR3 sequences, around 40% detected once. Findings and caveats of the study: Data fit most tumor T cells coming from lymph node, expanding in tumor.

The CDR3 has 15 residues. Trimming removed 3 bases from V and 7 bases from J, with 15 bases in between. Germline values: CDR1 LNHNV, CDR2 YYDKDF (reference sequence). The source of this sequence is a female donor with breast cancer. Some clones in this sample may be carry-over from other donors' samples. V gene TRBV15 combines with J gene TRBJ2-2, with D perhaps matching TRBD2 (6 bases). Sequenced: breast tumor tissue. CDR3: CATSSRGSIGGELFF. The CDR3 nucleotides are TGTGCCACCAGCAGCCGGGGGTCGATCGGCGGGGAGCTGTTTTTT.